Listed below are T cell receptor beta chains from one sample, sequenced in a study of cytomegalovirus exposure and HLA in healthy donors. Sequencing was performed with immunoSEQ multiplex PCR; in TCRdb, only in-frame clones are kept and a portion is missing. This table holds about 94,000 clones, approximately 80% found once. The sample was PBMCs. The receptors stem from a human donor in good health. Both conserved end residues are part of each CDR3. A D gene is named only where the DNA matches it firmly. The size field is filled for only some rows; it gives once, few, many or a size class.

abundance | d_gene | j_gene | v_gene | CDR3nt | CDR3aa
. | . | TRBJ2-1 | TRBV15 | TGTGCCACCAGCAGTATGGAAGGAGGCGGCCGCGGGCAGTTCTTC | CATSSMEGGGRGQFF
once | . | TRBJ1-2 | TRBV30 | TGTGCCTGGAGTGTACAAAACTATGGCTACACCTTC | CAWSVQNYGYTF
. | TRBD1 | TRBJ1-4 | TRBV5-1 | TGCGCCAGCAGTTGGACCTCCGGGACAGCGAATGAAAAACTGTTTTTT | CASSWTSGTANEKLFF
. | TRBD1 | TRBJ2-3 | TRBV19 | TGTGCCAGCCGGGACAGTTTAGGAACAGATACGCAGTATTTT | CASRDSLGTDTQYF
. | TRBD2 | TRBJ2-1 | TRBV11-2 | TGTGCCAGCAGCCGGGGACTAGCGGGGGATGAGCAGTTCTTC | CASSRGLAGDEQFF
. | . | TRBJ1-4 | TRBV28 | TGTGCCAGCGGTGCTAGCCTTAATGAAAAACTGTTTTTT | CASGASLNEKLFF
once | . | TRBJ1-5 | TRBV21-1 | TGTGCCAGCAGGTGGGCAGAATCTAGCAATCAGCCCCAGCATTTT | CASRWAESSNQPQHF
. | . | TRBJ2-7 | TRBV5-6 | TGTGCCAGCAGCTTGGTGGGGGGGGCGGTCTACGAGCAGTACTTC | CASSLVGGAVYEQYF
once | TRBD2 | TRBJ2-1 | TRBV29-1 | TGCAGCGTTGAAGATCGCGGTAGCGGGAGGACGGACAATGAGCAGTTCTTC | CSVEDRGSGRTDNEQFF
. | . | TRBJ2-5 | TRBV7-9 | TGTGCCAGCAGTGCCGGGGCCAGAGGGGGAGAGACCCAGTACTTC | CASSAGARGGETQYF
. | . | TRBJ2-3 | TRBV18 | TGTGCCAGCTCACTACTCACAGATACGCAGTATTTT | CASSLLTDTQYF
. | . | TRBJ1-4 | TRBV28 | TGTGCCAGCGCAACGACCGCAGGGCGGGAAAAACTGTTTTTT | CASATTAGREKLFF
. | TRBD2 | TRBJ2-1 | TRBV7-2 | TGTGCCAGCAGCTCCGGGAGAATAGCGGGAGGCGACTCTAATGAGCAGTTCTTC | CASSSGRIAGGDSNEQFF